Included here is one T cell receptor beta chain sequence, with context. Its antigen is not identified. These data come from a study of immune evolution from preneoplasia to lung adenocarcinoma. Trimming shortened V by 4 bases and J by 5 bases, and 11 bases separated the two germline ends. CDR3 length: 12 amino acids. Germline V gene data show CDR1 as GTSNPN and CDR2 as SVGIG (reference sequence). Data came from immunoSEQ multiplex PCR; TCRdb stores just in-frame clones and leaves some out. This sample has 10,000 or so clones; about four fifths occur once, and the top ten carry 1.7%. Study conclusions and caveats: Normal lung had the highest top T cell clone frequencies. Highest clonality occurred in KRAS-mutant, not EGFR-mutant or double wild-type, nodules. Later-stage lesions appeared to have more T cells, more diversity, less clonality.

This TCR was recovered from a person aged 65 to 79 with lung adenocarcinoma. The chain carries TRBV30 and TRBJ2-5; D uncertain. Sequenced sample: FFPE minimally invasive lung adenocarcinoma tissue. The CDR3 region is CAWNEGQETQYF. The CDR3 coding sequence is TGTGCCTGGAATGAAGGGCAGGAGACCCAGTACTTC.